Listed below are T cell receptor beta chains from one sample, sequenced in a study of blood T cell repertoires in COVID-19. Libraries were prepared by immunoSEQ multiplex PCR; TCRdb keeps only in-frame clonotypes and omits some of them. This table holds about 170,000 clones, roughly 90% found once. The specimen sequenced was peripheral blood. All receptors come from a man aged 55-75 years with acute or convalescent COVID-19. The CDR3 runs from the conserved cysteine through the conserved F or W. The D gene is left open where the match is weak. Expanded clones get a size class; other rows say once, few or many, or leave the size out.

CASSEMTGSTDTQYF	TGTGCCAGCAGTGAAATGACAGGAAGCACAGATACGCAGTATTTT	.	.	TRBJ2-3	TRBV2
CASSLVFGTGNEKLFF	TGTGCCAGCAGCCTTGTTTTCGGGACAGGGAATGAAAAACTGTTTTTT	.	TRBD1	TRBJ1-4	TRBV7-9
CASSKDRSYEQYF	TGTGCCAGCAGCAAGGACAGGTCCTACGAGCAGTACTTC	.	TRBD1	TRBJ2-7	TRBV3-1/TRBV3-2
CASSENRVGQFF	TGTGCCAGCAGTGAAAACAGGGTGGGGCAGTTCTTC	.	.	TRBJ2-1	TRBV2
CASSQVAGGHSDEQFF	TGTGCCAGCAGCCAAGTAGCGGGGGGGCACTCCGATGAGCAGTTCTTC	.	TRBD2	TRBJ2-1	TRBV3-1/TRBV3-2
CASSLGAGGNQPQHF	TGTGCCAGCAGCTTAGGGGCAGGGGGCAATCAGCCCCAGCATTTT	.	.	TRBJ1-5	TRBV11-2
CASSLASGTVSYEQYF	TGTGCCAGCAGCTTAGCGTCAGGGACAGTCTCCTACGAGCAGTACTTC	.	TRBD1	TRBJ2-7	TRBV7-2
CASSPGPGGSGYTF	TGTGCCAGCAGCCCGGGGCCAGGGGGTAGCGGCTACACCTTC	.	TRBD1	TRBJ1-2	TRBV5-6
CSAWGEEKLFF	TGCAGTGCTTGGGGGGAGGAAAAACTGTTTTTT	.	.	TRBJ1-4	TRBV20-1
CATSEIGTAGETQYF	TGTGCCACCAGTGAGATCGGGACTGCCGGGGAGACCCAGTACTTC	.	.	TRBJ2-5	TRBV24-1
CASSSLQGNYGYTF	TGTGCCAGCAGCTCTCTACAGGGGAACTATGGCTACACCTTC	few	TRBD1	TRBJ1-2	TRBV5-4
CASTFGTSGYNEQFF	TGTGCCAGCACCTTTGGGACTAGCGGTTACAATGAGCAGTTCTTC	once	TRBD2	TRBJ2-1	TRBV27
CASRRDRASNQPQHF	TGTGCCAGCAGAAGGGACAGGGCTAGCAATCAGCCCCAGCATTTT	.	TRBD1	TRBJ1-5	TRBV6-5
CASSLESHRGNYGYTF	TGCGCCAGCAGCTTGGAATCCCACAGGGGGAACTATGGCTACACCTTC	.	TRBD1	TRBJ1-2	TRBV5-1
CATSGYTDTQYF	TGTGCCACCAGTGGTTACACAGATACGCAGTATTTT	once	.	TRBJ2-3	TRBV24-1
CASSLEARSEQYF	TGTGCCAGCAGTTTAGAGGCCCGGAGCGAGCAGTACTTC	.	.	TRBJ2-7	TRBV12-3/TRBV12-4
CAISEFRVNTEAFF	TGTGCCATCAGTGAGTTTCGGGTTAACACTGAAGCTTTCTTT	.	.	TRBJ1-1	TRBV10-3
CASSSSTDTQYF	TGTGCCAGCAGCTCGAGCACAGATACGCAGTATTTT	.	.	TRBJ2-3	TRBV7-2
CASTLGEWSTDTQYF	TGTGCCAGCACCCTTGGGGAGTGGAGCACAGATACGCAGTATTTT	once	.	TRBJ2-3	TRBV27
CASSMWKSDYGYTF	TGTGCCAGCAGTATGTGGAAAAGCGACTATGGCTACACCTTC	.	.	TRBJ1-2	TRBV6-5
CASSLGISTAGETQYF	TGTGCCAGCAGCTTAGGAATCAGCACAGCTGGAGAGACCCAGTACTTC	.	.	TRBJ2-5	TRBV7-6
CASSPRRGRVVDAFF	TGTGCCAGCAGCCCCCGGAGGGGGCGAGTAGTCGACGCTTTCTTT	.	TRBD1	TRBJ1-1	TRBV5-6
CASGGNYGYTF	TGCGCCAGCGGGGGGAACTATGGCTACACCTTC	.	.	TRBJ1-2	TRBV5-1
CATSDRGQNWGYTF	TGTGCCACCAGTGACCGGGGACAGAACTGGGGCTACACCTTC	.	TRBD1	TRBJ1-2	TRBV24-1
CASSKGQGQETQYF	TGTGCCAGTAGTAAAGGACAGGGACAAGAGACCCAGTACTTC	.	TRBD1	TRBJ2-5	TRBV19
CASSEQGGQPQHF	TGTGCCAGCAGTGAGCAGGGGGGACAGCCCCAGCATTTT	.	TRBD1	TRBJ1-5	TRBV6-4
CASSTTARRGLSSGANVLTF	TGTGCCAGTAGTACGACTGCTAGAAGGGGGCTAAGCTCTGGGGCCAACGTCCTGACTTTC	.	TRBD1	TRBJ2-6	TRBV19
CASSPTGAYEQYF	TGCGCCAGCAGTCCCACGGGAGCCTACGAGCAGTACTTC	few	.	TRBJ2-7	TRBV4-1
CATEGRSGANYGYTF	TGTGCCACCGAGGGGCGGTCAGGGGCTAACTATGGCTACACCTTC	.	.	TRBJ1-2	TRBV2
CACPGTGLNYGYTF	TGTGCCTGTCCTGGGACAGGGCTTAACTATGGCTACACCTTC	.	TRBD1	TRBJ1-2	TRBV30
CASSPGTRYEQYF	TGCGCCAGCAGCCCCGGGACTCGCTACGAGCAGTACTTC	.	.	TRBJ2-7	TRBV4-3